This T cell receptor (beta chain) was recorded in a study of cytomegalovirus exposure and HLA in healthy donors. CDR1 is DFQATT, CDR2 SNEGSKA, per germline (reference sequence). This CDR3 is 11 amino acids long. V was pared by 2 bases and J by 13 bases, with 12 bases between. Notes on the study in general: Being productive about 87% or about 30% of the time was typical of most TCR beta V segments in an earlier analysis. The Asian-associated ancestry cluster reportedly had fewer N-insertions than the roughly 720-donor mean in a later analysis. It was likely that a cluster of highly shared sequence variants was a sequencing artifact.

Turning to this clone: Its antigen is unidentified.

The donors were healthy bone marrow donors. PCR amplification relied on 60 Vbeta primers (plus 13 Jbeta primers). Sequencing used immunoSEQ multiplex PCR; TCRdb keeps in-frame clones, though not all of them. The table lists over 200,000 clones, 77% of them singletons, with roughly 2.5% in the top ten. The chain links TRBV20-1 to TRBJ2-1; no clear D. The sequence was obtained from a woman in her sixties or seventies in good health and CMV-seropositive. What was sequenced was PBMCs. The CDR3 coding sequence is TGCAGTGCTAGACGACAAGAGACCCAGTTCTTC. It is translated as CSARRQETQFF.